These 10 T cell receptor beta chains came from one sample sequenced in a study of OX40 agonist ivuxolimab in advanced cancers. TCRdb keeps only in-frame clones here, not all; method: immunoSEQ multiplex PCR. The table shows 37,000 or so clones, with approximately 90% occurring only once. Specimen: CD4+ or CD8+ T cells sorted from blood, collected in a trial of the OX40 agonist ivuxolimab. The receptors come from an adult with an advanced solid tumor such as melanoma, head and neck, liver or kidney cancer.

This chain joins TRBV7-2 and TRBJ2-7; a possible D gene is TRBD2 (6 bases). The CDR3 is 15 residues long. Trimming removed 5 bases from V and 0 bases from J, with 14 bases in between. CDR1 is SGHTA and CDR2 is FQGNSA in the germline V gene. Here the CDR3 reads CASSGDSSSSYEQYF. In DNA form, the CDR3 reads TGTGCCAGCAGCGGGGACTCCTCCAGCTCCTACGAGCAGTACTTC. The full variable domain, its missing parts supplied by reference TRBV7-2 and TRBJ2-7, is GAGVSQSPSNKVTEKGKDVELRCDPISGHTALYWYRQSLGQGLEFLIYFQGNSAPDKSGLPSDRFSAERTGGSVSTLTIQRTQQEDSAVYLCASSGDSSSSYEQYFGPGTRLTVT.

The J gene is TRBJ2-3, the V gene TRBV7-8; D is undetermined. Germline lookup yields CDR1 SGHVS and CDR2 FQNEAQ. V dropped 5 bases and J dropped 2 bases, with 11 bases sitting between them. The CDR3 has 14 amino acids. CDR3 amino acids: CASSALASTDTQYF. Here the CDR3 DNA reads TGTGCCAGCAGCGCACTGGCATCCACAGATACGCAGTATTTT.

The chain combines TRBV7-2 with TRBJ1-5; TRBD1 is a possible D gene (5 bases). Per germline, CDR1 SGHTA and CDR2 FQGNSA. The CDR3 covers 13 residues. Trimming took 2 bases from V and 5 from J, leaving 7 bases between them. The CDR3 region has the DNA TGTGCCAGCAGCTTACGGGACTATCAGCCCCAGCATTTT. Translated: CASSLRDYQPQHF.

This chain uses TRBV5-1 with TRBJ2-1; 9 nucleotides align to TRBD1. V lost 2 bases, J lost 8 bases, and 8 bases stayed unmatched. The length of the CDR3 is 15 residues. Per the germline V gene, CDR1 is SGHRS and CDR2 is YFSETQ. The CDR3 loop is CASSLPGQGSDEQFF. CDR3 coding DNA: TGCGCCAGCAGCTTACCGGGACAGGGTTCCGATGAGCAGTTCTTC.

This clone was seen only once. The CDR3 region is CASSDSGGETQYF. The CDR3 nucleotides read TGTGCCAGTAGTGACAGCGGCGGAGAGACCCAGTACTTC. The chain couples TRBV19 to TRBJ2-5, with D possibly called TRBD1 or TRBD2 (5 bases each). CDR1 and CDR2 from the germline V gene are LNHDA and SQIVND (reference sequence). V lost 5 bases and J lost 4, with 11 bases in between. CDR3 length: 13 amino acids.

The chain is built from TRBV6-1 and TRBJ1-5, with D hard to call. The CDR3 contains 15 residues. CDR1 and CDR2 from the germline V gene are MNHNS and SASEGT. Trimming took off 6 bases at V and 0 bases at J, with 12 bases between the two ends. CDR3 DNA: TGTGCCAGCAGCCAGAGTACCTATAGCAATCAGCCCCAGCATTTT. Encoded protein: CASSQSTYSNQPQHF.

This clone was seen just once. The V and J genes are TRBV6-1 and TRBJ2-3; possible D gene TRBD2, 5 bases. V was cut by 10 bases and J by 3 bases, with 17 bases left in between. CDR3 length equals 14 residues. Germline assignment: CDR1 MNHNS and CDR2 SASEGT. The CDR3 DNA is TGTGCCACCACCCCCCAGCTAGCAACAGATACGCAGTATTTT. It specifies CATTPQLATDTQYF.

The rearrangement joins TRBV27 to TRBJ2-4; 7 bases line up with TRBD2. J lost 2 bases, V lost 3 bases, and 13 bases had no gene match. CDR3 size: 18 residues. The V gene's germline CDR1 is MNHEY and CDR2 SMNVEV (reference sequence). CDR3 protein: CASSFFHKTGGPKNIQYF. In DNA, the CDR3 is TGTGCCAGCAGTTTTTTCCACAAAACGGGGGGACCCAAAAACATTCAGTACTTC.

The J gene is TRBJ1-4, the V gene TRBV7-9; D unclear. Germline CDR1 and CDR2: SEHNR and FQNEAQ (reference sequence). Trimming cost V 4 bases and J 7 bases, with 10 bases left between them. The length of the CDR3 is 13 residues. The CDR3 spells CASSSDNGEKLFF. The CDR3 DNA follows: TGTGCCAGCAGCTCCGATAATGGTGAAAAACTGTTTTTT.

The chain uses TRBV2 and TRBJ2-3, with 10 bases identical to TRBD2. The CDR3 contains 16 residues. Per germline, CDR1 SNHLY and CDR2 FYNNEI. J lost 3 bases, V lost 4 bases, and 7 bases had no gene match. CDR3 in amino acids: CASSALAGVVTDTQYF. The CDR3 region has the DNA TGTGCCAGCAGTGCCCTAGCGGGGGTGGTGACAGATACGCAGTATTTT.